Each of the 20 T cell receptor beta chains below was sequenced from the same sample in a study of shared clonotypes between healthy human individuals. TCRdb's copy holds only in-frame clones and misses some; the assay was immunoSEQ multiplex PCR. The table lists 2 million to 2.5 million clones, about 95% of them singletons, with more than 0.95% in the top ten. Naive CD8 populations comprised CD45RO-negative cells positively selected for CCR7, excluding terminally differentiated effector memory CD45RA+ cells. The sample was naive CD8+ T cells sorted from blood. The receptor set was obtained from a young man in good health.

The chain carries TRBV30 and TRBJ1-4; D call uncertain. Trimming cost V 4 bases and J 7 bases, with 13 bases left between them. Germline assignment: CDR1 GTSNPN and CDR2 SVGIG (reference sequence). This CDR3 region has 13 residues. CDR3 amino acids: CAWNTGGSEKLFF. Written as DNA, the CDR3 is TGTGCCTGGAATACGGGAGGAAGTGAAAAACTGTTTTTT.

The V gene is TRBV7-9, the J gene TRBJ1-1; 11 bases agree with TRBD1. V lost 1 base, J lost 1 base, and 8 bases stayed unmatched. This CDR3 comprises 18 residues. Germline V gene data show CDR1 as SEHNR and CDR2 as FQNEAQ (reference sequence). The CDR3 DNA sequence: TGTGCCAGCAGCTTAGATTACGGACAGGGGGCGAGGAACACTGAAGCTTTCTTT. Protein product: CASSLDYGQGARNTEAFF.

This clone was seen a single time. The chain recombines TRBV14 with TRBJ2-3; D might be TRBD2 (6 bases). Germline values: CDR1 SGHDN, CDR2 FVKESK. This CDR3 has 14 amino acids. V was trimmed by 0 bases and J by 6 bases, leaving 10 bases between them. DNA for the CDR3: TGTGCCAGCAGCCAAGATCCCCTAGCGGATACGCAGTATTTT. The encoded protein is CASSQDPLADTQYF.

V is TRBV9 and J is TRBJ2-2, with 9 nucleotides matching TRBD2. V was pared by 5 bases and J by 7 bases, with 9 bases of the junction left unmatched. CDR1 is SGDLS, CDR2 YYNGEE, per germline. The CDR3 totals 15 residues. In DNA, the CDR3 is TGTGCCAGCAGTCTCGTAGCGGGAGTGGGCGGGGAGCTGTTTTTT. Its protein is CASSLVAGVGGELFF.

The chain recombines TRBV7-2 with TRBJ1-2, with D tentatively TRBD1 (6 bases). CDR3 length: 19 residues. V lost 5 bases and J 5 bases, leaving 30 bases between the germline ends. Germline V lookup: CDR1 SGHTA, CDR2 FQGNSA. The CDR3 DNA reads as TGTGCCAGCAGCGACCCCAATGGTGGACAGAGGATTATTCGGTATGGCTACACCTTC. Translation gives CASSDPNGGQRIIRYGYTF.

This clone was recorded only once. The chain carries TRBV9 and TRBJ2-3, with no clear D. The ends were cut back, 3 bases at V and 5 bases at J, with 10 bases in the middle. The length of the CDR3 is 13 residues. CDR1 and CDR2 from the germline V gene are SGDLS and YYNGEE. The CDR3, as DNA: TGTGCCAGCAGCGATTCGTTTGGAGATACGCAGTATTTT. It codes for CASSDSFGDTQYF.

The count of this clone is one. The rearrangement uses TRBV4-1 and TRBJ1-4; D is perhaps TRBD1 (5 bases). This CDR3 region has 17 residues. The ends were cut back, 2 bases at V and 5 bases at J, with 18 bases in the middle. Germline CDR1 MGHRA, CDR2 YSYEKL. CDR3 residues: CASSQNYDRAKNEKLFF. CDR3 DNA: TGCGCCAGCAGCCAAAACTATGACAGAGCAAAGAATGAAAAACTGTTTTTT.

The chain's CDR3 is CASSVDGGPDYGYTF. The DNA of the CDR3 is TGTGCCAGCAGCGTAGATGGGGGACCGGACTATGGCTACACCTTC. The J gene is TRBJ1-2, the V gene TRBV9; tentatively, D is TRBD1 (5 bases). The V gene lost 0 bases and the J gene lost 3 bases, with 12 bases spanning the gap. Germline CDR1 is SGDLS and CDR2 is YYNGEE. The CDR3 contains 15 residues.

CDR3: CASSLDKGLVGELFF. The CDR3 DNA reads as TGTGCCAGCAGCTTAGATAAGGGATTAGTCGGGGAGCTGTTTTTT. The J gene is TRBJ2-2, the V gene TRBV7-9; D remains unclear. The length of the CDR3 is 15 residues. Trimming removed 1 base at V and 7 bases at J, with 13 bases between. CDR1 SEHNR and CDR2 FQNEAQ come from the germline V gene (reference sequence). Full variable domain (outside the CDR3, taken from reference TRBV7-9 and TRBJ2-2): DTGVSQNPRHKITKRGQNVTFRCDPISEHNRLYWYRQTLGQGPEFLTYFQNEAQLEKSRLLSDRFSAERPKGSFSTLEIQRTEQGDSAMYLCASSLDKGLVGELFFGEGSRLTVL.

The rearrangement links TRBV11-2 to TRBJ1-1, with TRBD1 matching 7 bases. Germline loops: CDR1 SGHAT, CDR2 FQNNGV. V trimming: 1 base; J trimming: 1 base; junction bases outside the gene matches: 3. This CDR3 is built from 15 residues. DNA for the CDR3: TGTGCCAGCAGCTTAGGGGACAGCTGGAACACTGAAGCTTTCTTT. Translation gives CASSLGDSWNTEAFF.

V gene TRBV6-1 combines with J gene TRBJ2-1; no reliable D call. The CDR3 totals 15 residues. Germline loops: CDR1 MNHNS, CDR2 SASEGT. The V gene lost 1 base and the J gene lost 0 bases, with 7 bases spanning the gap. The DNA of the CDR3 is TGTGCCAGCAGTGAAGTGAAGGACTCCTACAATGAGCAGTTCTTC. Its protein is CASSEVKDSYNEQFF.

The chain carries TRBV7-9 and TRBJ2-1, with D possibly being TRBD2 (5 bases). Per the germline V gene, CDR1 is SEHNR and CDR2 is FQNEAQ (reference sequence). The CDR3 is 15 residues long. V lost 4 bases and J lost 3, with 13 bases in between. Here the CDR3 DNA reads TGTGCCAGCAGCTATGCAGAGGGAATCTACAATGAGCAGTTCTTC. Translation gives CASSYAEGIYNEQFF.

The chain combines TRBV15 with TRBJ2-1; D may be TRBD1 (6 bases). Trimming stripped 1 base from V and 5 bases from J, with 15 bases between. The CDR3 has 16 residues. The germline gives CDR1 LNHNV, CDR2 YYDKDF (reference sequence). The CDR3 region is CATSRGVGTIDNEQFF. The CDR3 region has the DNA TGTGCCACCAGCAGAGGAGTGGGGACAATAGACAATGAGCAGTTCTTC.

CDR3 nucleotide sequence: TGTGCCAGCAGTATGTCCCACCAAGAGACCCAGTACTTC. Encoded protein: CASSMSHQETQYF. The chain combines TRBV6-6 with TRBJ2-5; D remains unclear. Trimming took off 5 bases at V and 0 bases at J, with 7 bases between the two ends. In germline, CDR1 is MNHNY, CDR2 SVGAGI (reference sequence). The length of the CDR3 is 13 residues.

The J gene is TRBJ2-2, the V gene TRBV9; 8 nucleotides align to TRBD1. Losses at the gene ends were 0 bases for V and 7 bases for J; bases not matched to a gene: 5. CDR3 length equals 15 residues. Looked up from germline, CDR1 is SGDLS and CDR2 is YYNGEE. This CDR3 is CASSVEPGGFGELFF. CDR3 bases: TGTGCCAGCAGCGTAGAGCCAGGGGGCTTCGGGGAGCTGTTTTTT.

This rearrangement joins TRBV7-8 to TRBJ2-7; TRBD2 matches 13 bases. The germline CDR1 and CDR2 sequences are SGHVS and FQNEAQ. Trimming cost V 5 bases and J 1 base; bases outside gene matches: 2. CDR3 length: 15 residues. Here the CDR3 DNA reads TGTGCCAGCAGCACTAGCGGGGGGGCGTCCTACGAGCAGTACTTC. The encoded protein is CASSTSGGASYEQYF.

The genes are TRBV10-2 and TRBJ2-1, with TRBD2 as a possible D gene (5 bases). There are 15 residues in the CDR3. From germline, CDR1 is WSHSY and CDR2 SAAADI. V was cut by 3 bases and J by 0 bases, with 9 bases left in between. CDR3 DNA sequence: TGCGCCAGCAGTGAAGACTACTTCTCCTACAATGAGCAGTTCTTC. Encoded protein: CASSEDYFSYNEQFF.

The rearrangement joins TRBV4-1 to TRBJ2-1, with D possibly called TRBD1 or TRBD2 (5 bases each). V lost 5 bases, J lost 2 bases, and 13 bases lay in between. The CDR3 totals 15 residues. Looked up from germline, CDR1 is MGHRA and CDR2 is YSYEKL. The CDR3 here is CASSYRDPAYNEQFF. CDR3 coding DNA: TGCGCCAGCAGCTATCGGGACCCTGCCTACAATGAGCAGTTCTTC.

As concerns this clone: A much larger clone differs from this one at a single base, so this may be a read error. Different DNA sequences within this sample yield the same CDR3. The J gene is TRBJ2-7, the V gene TRBV7-2; TRBD1 matches 10 bases. V was pared by 6 bases and J by 2 bases, with 4 bases of the junction left unmatched. The CDR3 runs 14 residues. The germline V gene has CDR1 SGHTA and CDR2 FQGNSA. CDR3 bases: TGTGCCAGCAGTCCCGGGACAGGGGCCTACGAGCAGTACTTC. Translated: CASSPGTGAYEQYF. Looking up the rest from reference TRBV7-2 and TRBJ2-7 gives the full variable domain: GAGVSQSPSNKVTEKGKDVELRCDPISGHTALYWYRQSLGQGLEFLIYFQGNSAPDKSGLPSDRFSAERTGGSVSTLTIQRTQQEDSAVYLCASSPGTGAYEQYFGPGTRLTVT.

The chain carries TRBV7-9 and TRBJ2-7, with TRBD2 identical over 11 bases. There are 18 residues in the CDR3. V lost 3 bases and J lost 4; bases outside the gene matches: 14. Germline CDR1 and CDR2: SEHNR and FQNEAQ (reference sequence). The CDR3 DNA sequence: TGTGCCAGCAGCTTGAGTTTCGGGGGGACTAGCGGATATTACGAGCAGTACTTC. Its translation: CASSLSFGGTSGYYEQYF.